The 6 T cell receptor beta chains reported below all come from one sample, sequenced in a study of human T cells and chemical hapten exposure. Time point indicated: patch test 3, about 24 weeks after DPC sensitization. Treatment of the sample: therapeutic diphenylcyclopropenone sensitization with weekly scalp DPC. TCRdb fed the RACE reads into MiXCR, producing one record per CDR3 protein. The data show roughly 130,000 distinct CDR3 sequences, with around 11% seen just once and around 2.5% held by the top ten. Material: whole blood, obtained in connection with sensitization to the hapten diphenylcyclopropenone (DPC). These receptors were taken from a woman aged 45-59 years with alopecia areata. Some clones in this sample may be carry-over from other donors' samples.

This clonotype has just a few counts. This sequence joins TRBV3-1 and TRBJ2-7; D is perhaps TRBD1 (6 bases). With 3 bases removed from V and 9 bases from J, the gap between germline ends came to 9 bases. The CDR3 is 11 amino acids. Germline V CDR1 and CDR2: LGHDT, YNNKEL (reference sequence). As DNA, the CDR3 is TGTGCCAGCAGCCAGGGGGCCCTGCAGTACTTC. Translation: CASSQGALQYF.

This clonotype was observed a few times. CDR3 DNA sequence: TGTGCCAGCAGTCCCGGGACAGGAGGTCAGCCCCAGCATTTT. Its protein is CASSPGTGGQPQHF. V and J are TRBV6-2 or TRBV6-3 and TRBJ1-5; the match to TRBD1 covers 8 bases. This CDR3 is built from 14 residues. V lost 5 bases to trimming and J lost 6 bases; unmatched junction nucleotides: 6. Per the germline V gene, CDR1 is MNHEY and CDR2 is SVGEGT.

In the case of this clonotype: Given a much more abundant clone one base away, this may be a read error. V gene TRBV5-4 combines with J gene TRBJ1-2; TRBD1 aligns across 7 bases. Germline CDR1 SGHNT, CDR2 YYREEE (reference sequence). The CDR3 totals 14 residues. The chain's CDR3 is CASSLVGTVYSYTF. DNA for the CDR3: TGTGCCAGCAGCTTGGTGGGGACAGTCTATAGCTACACCTTC.

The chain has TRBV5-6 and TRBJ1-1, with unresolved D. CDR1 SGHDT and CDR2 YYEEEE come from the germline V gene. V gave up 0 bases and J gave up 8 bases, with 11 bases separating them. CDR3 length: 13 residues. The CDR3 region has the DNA TGTGCCAGCAGCTTGGCCAAGGCAGGAGAAGCTTTCTTT. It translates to CASSLAKAGEAFF. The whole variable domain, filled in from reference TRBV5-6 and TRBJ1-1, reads DAGVTQSPTHLIKTRGQQVTLRCSPKSGHDTVSWYQQALGQGPQFIFQYYEEEERQRGNFPDRFSGHQFPNYSSELNVNALLLGDSALYLCASSLAKAGEAFFGQGTRLTVV.

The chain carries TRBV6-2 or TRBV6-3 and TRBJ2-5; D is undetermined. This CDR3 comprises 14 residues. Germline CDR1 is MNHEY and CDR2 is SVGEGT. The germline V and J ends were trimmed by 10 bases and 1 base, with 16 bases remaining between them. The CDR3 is CATGRISSQETQYF. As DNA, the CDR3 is TGTGCCACCGGTCGGATATCATCCCAAGAGACCCAGTACTTC.

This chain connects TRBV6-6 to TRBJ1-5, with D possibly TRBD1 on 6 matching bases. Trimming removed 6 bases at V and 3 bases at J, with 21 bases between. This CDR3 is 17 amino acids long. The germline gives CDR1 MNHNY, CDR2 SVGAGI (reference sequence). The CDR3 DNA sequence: TGTGCCAGCAGCCAAGAAACAGGGTCCCACTTCAATCAGCCCCAGCATTTT. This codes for CASSQETGSHFNQPQHF.